This T cell receptor beta chain was retrieved from a study of T cell clusters in autoimmune cytopenias. TRB was amplified from roughly 250 ng of peripheral blood genomic DNA per sample. TRB rearrangements were amplified by touch-down multiplex PCR with mixed TRB-A/B primers. After re-calling the multiplex PCR reads, TCRdb lists one entry per CDR3 protein, DNA absent. Seen in this sample are under 3,500 distinct CDR3 sequences; the ten most common clones hold 10% to 13%. Study-wide findings and caveats: Clustering suggested that physiological T cell clusters were missing in primary autoimmune cytopenia patients.

This clonotype is medium-sized (0.01 to 0.1%) by frequency. Antigen specificity is unknown. The germline CDR1 and CDR2 sequences are LNHDA and SQIVND (reference sequence). The CDR3 contains 13 residues. This sequence was found in a human donor with an autoimmune cytopenia or autoimmune hepatitis (not recorded which). Sequencing input: peripheral blood. The V and J genes are TRBV19 and TRBJ1-2. The CDR3 here is CASSVRDLDGYTF.